This TCR beta chain was retrieved from a study of T cells expressing NK-cell markers. The CDR3 contains 15 residues. The V gene's germline CDR1 is SQVTM and CDR2 ANQGSEA. TCRdb re-called the 5' RACE reads and catalogs CDR3 proteins one per entry, DNA excluded. This sample's clone table lists some 440,000 distinct CDR3 sequences. The TCR sequence derives from a woman in her forties or fifties in good health. Sequenced material: blood T cells: a sorted CD56 or NKG2C T cell subset, CD4+ or CD8+ T cells, or bulk PBMC T cells (not recorded which). The chain recombines TRBV29-1 with TRBJ1-1; the TCRdb D gene call, TRBD1, has no DNA to confirm it. CDR3 residues: CSVTAGQGVNTEAFF.